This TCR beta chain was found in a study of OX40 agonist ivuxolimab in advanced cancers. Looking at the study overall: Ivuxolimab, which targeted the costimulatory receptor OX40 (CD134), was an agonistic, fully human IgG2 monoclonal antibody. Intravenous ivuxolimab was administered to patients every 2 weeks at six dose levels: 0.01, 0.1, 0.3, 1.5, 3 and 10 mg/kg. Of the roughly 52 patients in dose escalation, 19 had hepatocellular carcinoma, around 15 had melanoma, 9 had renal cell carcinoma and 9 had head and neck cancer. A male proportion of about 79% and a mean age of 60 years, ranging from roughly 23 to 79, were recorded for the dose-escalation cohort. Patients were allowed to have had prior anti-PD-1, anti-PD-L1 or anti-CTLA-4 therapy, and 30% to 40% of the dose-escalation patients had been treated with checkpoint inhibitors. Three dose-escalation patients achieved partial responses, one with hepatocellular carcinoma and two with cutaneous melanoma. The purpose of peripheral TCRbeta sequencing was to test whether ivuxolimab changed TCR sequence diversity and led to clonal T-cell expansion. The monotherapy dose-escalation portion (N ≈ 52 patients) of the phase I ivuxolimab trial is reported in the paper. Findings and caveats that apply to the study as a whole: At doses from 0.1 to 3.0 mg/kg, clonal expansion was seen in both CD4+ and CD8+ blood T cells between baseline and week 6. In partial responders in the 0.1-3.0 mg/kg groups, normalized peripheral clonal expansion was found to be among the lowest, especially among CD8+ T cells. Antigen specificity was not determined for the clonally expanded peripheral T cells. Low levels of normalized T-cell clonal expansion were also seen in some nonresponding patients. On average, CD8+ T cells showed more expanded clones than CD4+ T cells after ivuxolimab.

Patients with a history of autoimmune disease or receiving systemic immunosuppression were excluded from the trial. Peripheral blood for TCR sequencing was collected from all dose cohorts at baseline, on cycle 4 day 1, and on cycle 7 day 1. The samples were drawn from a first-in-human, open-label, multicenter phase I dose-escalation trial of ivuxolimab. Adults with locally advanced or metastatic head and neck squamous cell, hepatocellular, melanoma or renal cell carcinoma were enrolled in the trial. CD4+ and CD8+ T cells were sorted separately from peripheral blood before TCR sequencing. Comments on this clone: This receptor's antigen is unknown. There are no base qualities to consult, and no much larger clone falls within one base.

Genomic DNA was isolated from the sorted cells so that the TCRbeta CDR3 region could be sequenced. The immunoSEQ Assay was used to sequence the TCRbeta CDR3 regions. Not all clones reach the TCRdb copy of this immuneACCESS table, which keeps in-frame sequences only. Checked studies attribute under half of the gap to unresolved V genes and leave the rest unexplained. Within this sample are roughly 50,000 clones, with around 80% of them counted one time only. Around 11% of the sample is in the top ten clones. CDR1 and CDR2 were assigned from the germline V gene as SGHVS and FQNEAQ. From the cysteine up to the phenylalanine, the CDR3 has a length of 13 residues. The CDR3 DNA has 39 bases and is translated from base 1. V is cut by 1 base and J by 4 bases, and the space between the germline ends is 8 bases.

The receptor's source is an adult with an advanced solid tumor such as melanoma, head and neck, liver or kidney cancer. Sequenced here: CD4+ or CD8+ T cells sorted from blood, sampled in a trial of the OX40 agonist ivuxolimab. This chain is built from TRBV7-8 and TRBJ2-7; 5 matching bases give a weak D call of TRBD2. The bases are TGTGCCAGCAGCTTAGGAGGGCGATACGAGCAGTACTTC. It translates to CASSLGGRYEQYF.